These 10 T cell receptor beta chains share one sample of origin, sequenced in a study of cytomegalovirus exposure and HLA in healthy donors. The PCR used 60 Vbeta and 13 Jbeta primers. Only in-frame clones appear in the TCRdb table, and some are missing; sequencing was by immunoSEQ multiplex PCR. The data show about 220,000 clones, with 82% seen just once and 5.5% to 7.5% held by the top ten. The sequenced sample consisted of PBMCs. Every receptor here comes from a man aged 40-50 years in good health and CMV-seropositive.

The rearrangement uses TRBV18 and TRBJ2-7; TRBD2 matches 11 bases. This CDR3 has 15 residues. From germline, CDR1 is KGHSH and CDR2 LQKENI. V shed 3 bases and J 2 bases; nucleotides not matched to a gene: 3. CDR3 loop: CASSPGTSGTYEQYV. CDR3 DNA: TGTGCCAGCTCACCGGGGACTAGCGGAACCTACGAGCAGTACGTC.

The CDR3 here is CASSVGGRNNEQFF. The CDR3 region has the DNA TGTGCCAGCAGCGTAGGAGGGCGGAACAATGAGCAGTTCTTC. The V call is TRBV9, the J call TRBJ2-1, with D possibly TRBD2 on 5 matching bases. Trimming shortened V by 0 bases and J by 5 bases, and 9 bases separated the two germline ends. The CDR3 has 14 amino acids. CDR1 and CDR2 from the germline V gene are SGDLS and YYNGEE.

This rearrangement joins TRBV6-6 to TRBJ1-1; D perhaps matches TRBD1 (5 bases). Germline CDR1 MNHNY, CDR2 SVGAGI (reference sequence). The V end lost 3 bases, the J end lost 7 bases, and 9 bases lay between the germline ends. The CDR3 is 12 residues long. The CDR3: CASSYLQGEAFF. The CDR3 DNA reads as TGTGCCAGCAGTTATCTGCAGGGTGAAGCTTTCTTT.

This clone was found a few times. The chain links TRBV7-3 to TRBJ2-7, with 10 positions matching TRBD2. The ends lost 6 bases at V and 3 bases at J; junction bases unmatched: 8. The germline V gene encodes CDR1 SGHTA and CDR2 FQGTGA. The CDR3 covers 15 residues. The CDR3 DNA reads TGTGCCAGCAGTCTGGGACTAGCGTCAATCTACGAGCAGTACTTC. It codes for CASSLGLASIYEQYF.

The chain employs TRBV11-2 and TRBJ1-1, with 7 bases that match TRBD1. The CDR3 runs 15 residues. Germline assignment: CDR1 SGHAT and CDR2 FQNNGV. The J segment lost 1 base and the V segment lost 4 bases, leaving 6 bases of the junction unmatched. CDR3 residues: CASSYRQGPNTEAFF. For the CDR3, the DNA is TGTGCCAGCAGCTACCGACAGGGACCGAACACTGAAGCTTTCTTT.

This sequence joins TRBV27 and TRBJ1-1; tentative D call: TRBD1 (6 bases). CDR1 is MNHEY and CDR2 is SMNVEV in the germline V gene (reference sequence). CDR3 length: 13 amino acids. V was clipped by 6 bases and J by 8 bases, with 16 bases between them. In DNA, the CDR3 is TGTGCCAGCAGCTTCATCCCGGGACACGAAGCTTTCTTT. Protein sequence: CASSFIPGHEAFF.

This clone has more than one count but fewer than ten. The V call is TRBV25-1, the J call TRBJ1-1; TRBD1 matches at 8 bases. CDR3 length: 15 amino acids. After removal of 3 bases from V and 5 bases from J, the junction contained 8 bases not matched to a gene. CDR1 is MGHDK, CDR2 SYGVNS, per germline. CDR3 residues: CASSEIDRGNTEAFF. The CDR3 DNA reads as TGTGCCAGCAGTGAGATAGACAGGGGAAATACTGAAGCTTTCTTT.

J is TRBJ1-3 and V is TRBV13; D is uncertain. The CDR3 length is 14 residues. Germline V gives CDR1 PRHDT, CDR2 FYEKMQ (reference sequence). Trimming left V 5 bases short and J 10 bases short, with 18 bases between. CDR3: CASSVRTSEGTIYF. The DNA for the CDR3 is TGTGCCAGCAGCGTCCGGACTTCTGAAGGGACCATATATTTT.

CDR3 residues: CASSRDTGRTLHF. The CDR3 nucleotides read TGTGCCAGCAGCCGGGACACGGGTCGAACCCTCCACTTT. This chain connects TRBV6-5 to TRBJ1-6; TRBD1 might be the D (6 bases). The germline gives CDR1 MNHEY, CDR2 SVGAGI. The CDR3 contains 13 residues. V was pared by 6 bases and J by 14 bases, with 17 bases between.

The V and J genes are TRBV29-1 and TRBJ1-2; a weak D match, TRBD1 (5 bases). Trimming stripped 7 bases from V and 4 bases from J, with 16 bases between. Germline lookup yields CDR1 SQVTM and CDR2 ANQGSEA. There are 13 residues in the CDR3. For the CDR3, the DNA is TGCAGCGCTGCAGGGACTAACAGCTATGGCTACACCTTC. Protein product: CSAAGTNSYGYTF.